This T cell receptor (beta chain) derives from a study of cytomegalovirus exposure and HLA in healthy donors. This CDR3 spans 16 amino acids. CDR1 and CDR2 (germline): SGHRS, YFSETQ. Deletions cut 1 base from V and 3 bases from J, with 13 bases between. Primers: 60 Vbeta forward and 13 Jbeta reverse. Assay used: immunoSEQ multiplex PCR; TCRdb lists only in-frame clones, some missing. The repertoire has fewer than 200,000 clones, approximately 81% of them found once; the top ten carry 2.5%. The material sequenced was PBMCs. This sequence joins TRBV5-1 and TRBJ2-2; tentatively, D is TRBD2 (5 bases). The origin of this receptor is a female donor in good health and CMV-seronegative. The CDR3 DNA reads TGCGCCAGCAGCTTGCGCCCTAGCCGGGACACCGGGGAGCTGTTTTTT. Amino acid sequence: CASSLRPSRDTGELFF.